These T cell receptor beta chains were read from a single sample in a study of blood T cell repertoires in COVID-19. Sequencing used immunoSEQ multiplex PCR; TCRdb keeps in-frame clones, though not all of them. The table includes roughly 150,000 clones, roughly nine tenths detected once. Input material: peripheral blood. The origin of the receptors is a woman in her seventies with acute or convalescent COVID-19. The CDR3 runs from the conserved cysteine through the conserved F or W. A D gene is named only where the DNA matches it firmly. A clone size is listed for some rows: how often the clone was seen (once, few, many), or a class if it is expanded.

CDR3,DNA,V,D,size,J
CASSRLHGYTF,TGTGCCAGCAGCAGACTCCATGGCTACACCTTC,TRBV9,.,few,TRBJ1-2
CASSYQAGGQSEQFF,TGTGCCAGCAGCTACCAAGCGGGAGGGCAAAGTGAGCAGTTCTTC,TRBV9,TRBD2,.,TRBJ2-1
CASSLFRTGVETQYF,TGCGCCAGCAGCTTATTCCGGACAGGGGTGGAGACCCAGTACTTC,TRBV5-1,TRBD1,.,TRBJ2-5
CASSLDSYGYTF,TGTGCCAGCAGCTTAGACAGCTATGGCTACACCTTC,TRBV7-2,.,.,TRBJ1-2
CSVGKGTGVTGELFF,TGCAGCGTGGGGAAGGGGACAGGGGTTACCGGGGAGCTGTTTTTT,TRBV29-1,TRBD1,.,TRBJ2-2
CASGRGSTYNEQFF,TGTGCCAGCGGTCGCGGGAGTACCTACAATGAGCAGTTCTTC,TRBV28,TRBD2,.,TRBJ2-1
CASSKDRAQATQYF,TGTGCCAGCAGCAAGGACAGAGCTCAAGCGACCCAGTACTTC,TRBV5-6,.,.,TRBJ2-5
CASSPENEQFF,TGTGCCAGCAGTCCCGAGAATGAGCAGTTCTTC,TRBV12-3/TRBV12-4,.,.,TRBJ2-1
CSADRVGSYNEQFF,TGCAGCGCTGACAGGGTGGGATCCTACAATGAGCAGTTCTTC,TRBV29-1,TRBD1,.,TRBJ2-1
CASSWETGTAGYTF,TGTGCCAGCAGCTGGGAAACAGGAACTGCTGGCTACACCTTC,TRBV5-4,.,.,TRBJ1-2
CASSTSRIDRASNQPQHF,TGTGCCAGTAGTACATCCCGGATCGACAGGGCGAGCAATCAGCCCCAGCATTTT,TRBV19,TRBD1,.,TRBJ1-5
CASSLLAGEETQYF,TGTGCCAGCAGCTTACTAGCGGGGGAAGAGACCCAGTACTTC,TRBV7-9,TRBD2,.,TRBJ2-5
CASSLPSGRLTGELFF,TGTGCCAGCAGTTTACCTAGCGGGAGGTTAACCGGGGAGCTGTTTTTT,TRBV27,TRBD2,.,TRBJ2-2
CASSLVRGDTDTQYF,TGTGCCAGCAGCTTAGTCAGGGGAGACACAGATACGCAGTATTTT,TRBV7-8,.,.,TRBJ2-3
CASSNQGLDGYTF,TGTGCCAGCAGTAATCAGGGGCTCGATGGCTACACCTTC,TRBV12-3/TRBV12-4,.,.,TRBJ1-2
CASSTVGLLNYGYTF,TGTGCCAGCAGTACAGTGGGACTCCTTAACTATGGCTACACCTTC,TRBV28,.,.,TRBJ1-2
CASSQDTTGNTIYF,TGTGCCAGCAGCCAAGATACTACTGGAAACACCATATATTTT,TRBV4-2,.,.,TRBJ1-3
CATRTSGGTGELFF,TGTGCCACCAGGACTAGCGGAGGAACCGGGGAGCTGTTTTTT,TRBV24-1,TRBD2,.,TRBJ2-2
CASSLAPDDYAYNEQFF,TGTGCCAGCAGCTTAGCCCCCGACGACTACGCATACAATGAGCAGTTCTTC,TRBV7-2,.,.,TRBJ2-1
CASSHPGTEVSGSNQPQHF,TGCGCCAGCAGCCACCCCGGGACAGAAGTTTCGGGAAGCAATCAGCCCCAGCATTTT,TRBV4-1,TRBD1,few,TRBJ1-5
CSVAAGGKILEQFF,TGCAGCGTTGCAGCGGGGGGGAAGATTCTTGAGCAGTTCTTC,TRBV29-1,TRBD2,.,TRBJ2-1
CASSLSGGGIQETQYF,TGTGCCAGCAGCTTATCCGGCGGGGGGATACAAGAGACCCAGTACTTC,TRBV7-2,TRBD2,.,TRBJ2-5
CASSLAERTNYGYTF,TGTGCCAGCAGCTTAGCAGAGAGAACTAACTATGGCTACACCTTC,TRBV7-2,.,once,TRBJ1-2
CASRPDRANTEAFF,TGTGCCAGCAGACCGGACAGGGCGAACACTGAAGCTTTCTTT,TRBV5-4,TRBD1,.,TRBJ1-1
CASSSRLGQGGSPLHF,TGTGCCAGCAGCTCCCGCCTGGGACAGGGAGGCTCACCCCTCCACTTT,TRBV7-6,TRBD1,.,TRBJ1-6
CASSQGDWGGTQYF,TGCGCCAGCAGCCAAGGCGACTGGGGGGGAACGCAGTATTTT,TRBV4-3,TRBD2,.,TRBJ2-3
CASSGTGGNEKLFF,TGTGCCAGCAGCGGGACAGGGGGCAATGAAAAACTGTTTTTT,TRBV7-2,TRBD1,few,TRBJ1-4
CASSLDFGGGGNQPQHF,TGTGCCAGCAGCTTGGATTTTGGGGGAGGGGGCAATCAGCCCCAGCATTTT,TRBV5-4,.,.,TRBJ1-5
CASSRTSGSQNEQFF,TGTGCCAGCAGTAGGACTAGCGGGAGTCAAAATGAGCAGTTCTTC,TRBV6-2/TRBV6-3,TRBD2,.,TRBJ2-1
CASSYAAVGATEAFF,TGTGCCAGCAGTTACGCTGCCGTAGGGGCCACTGAAGCTTTCTTT,TRBV6-2/TRBV6-3,.,.,TRBJ1-1
CASSLVTGYEQYF,TGTGCCAGCAGCTTGGTGACAGGGTACGAGCAGTACTTC,TRBV7-8,TRBD1,.,TRBJ2-7
CAWGRFSGANVLTF,TGTGCCTGGGGACGGTTCTCTGGGGCCAACGTCCTGACTTTC,TRBV30,.,.,TRBJ2-6
CASVLGAGTEAFF,TGTGCTAGTGTATTAGGGGCCGGCACTGAAGCTTTCTTT,TRBV12-5,.,.,TRBJ1-1
CASSGGGASYNEQFF,TGCGCCAGCAGCGGCGGGGGGGCCTCCTACAATGAGCAGTTCTTC,TRBV4-3,TRBD2,.,TRBJ2-1
CASSYGLAGAGELFF,TGTGCCAGCAGCTACGGACTAGCGGGAGCCGGGGAGCTGTTTTTT,TRBV6-5,TRBD2,.,TRBJ2-2
CASSQAGAEKLFF,TGCGCCAGCAGCCAAGCTGGAGCGGAAAAACTGTTTTTT,TRBV4-3,.,few,TRBJ1-4
CASSPPTDNYGYTF,TGTGCCAGCAGTCCGCCGACAGACAACTATGGCTACACCTTC,TRBV28,.,.,TRBJ1-2
CASSQEEVGEAKNIQYF,TGTGCCAGCAGCCAAGAAGAGGTCGGGGAAGCCAAAAACATTCAGTACTTC,TRBV3-1/TRBV3-2,.,.,TRBJ2-4
CASSQPGTGSGVGGYTF,TGCGCCAGCAGCCAACCTGGGACAGGGAGTGGGGTAGGTGGCTACACCTTC,TRBV4-3,TRBD1,few,TRBJ1-2
CASSQDGAGVEDTQYF,TGCGCCAGCAGCCAGGATGGGGCGGGAGTGGAGGATACGCAGTATTTT,TRBV4-1,TRBD2,once,TRBJ2-3
CASSNGQVNGKKYF,TGTGCCAGCAGTAACGGACAGGTTAATGGAAAGAAGTACTTC,TRBV2,TRBD1,.,TRBJ2-7
CASSKPGTGREGYTF,TGTGCCAGTAGTAAACCCGGGACAGGGCGTGAAGGCTACACCTTC,TRBV19,TRBD1,.,TRBJ1-2
CASSHGEQNQPQHF,TGTGCCAGCAGCCACGGGGAGCAGAATCAGCCCCAGCATTTT,TRBV7-9,.,.,TRBJ1-5
CASSQSKSRRDPYEQYF,TGCGCCAGCAGTCAATCTAAGTCCCGCCGGGATCCCTACGAGCAGTACTTC,TRBV23-1,.,.,TRBJ2-7
CASSLGIGQGAGGYTF,TGCGCCAGCAGCTTGGGGATCGGACAGGGGGCTGGAGGCTACACCTTC,TRBV5-1,TRBD1,.,TRBJ1-2